This T cell receptor beta chain was retrieved from a study of radiotherapy plus CTLA-4 blockade in lung cancer. Whole-study results and caveats: In blood, TCR clones derived from the tumor expanded after radiotherapy plus ipilimumab.

This CDR3 has 14 amino acids. The germline gives CDR1 SGHRS, CDR2 YFSETQ. On this clone itself: Its antigen is still unknown. At one end the junction does not follow the germline gene, possibly because of a read error.

TCRdb's table, derived via immunoSEQ multiplex PCR, lists solely in-frame clones and lacks some. The table records tens of thousands of clones, 60% to 80% of them present only once. This clonotype was sampled from a human donor with non-small cell lung cancer whose response to radiotherapy plus ipilimumab could not be evaluated. The rearrangement uses TRBV5-1 and TRBJ1-4, with a weak D call TRBD1 (5 bases). This material consisted of peripheral blood, taken from a patient treated with radiotherapy plus ipilimumab. CDR3 sequence (DNA): TGCGCCAGCACCCTCCAGGGTGGGAATGAAAACCTGTTTTTT. Translating it yields CASTLQGGNENLFF.